Below, one TCR beta chain is given with its context. What it binds is not known. These data originate in a study of graft-versus-host responses after intestinal transplantation. The overall study: Transplants were multivisceral, liver-intestinal, or isolated intestinal. All recipients were given anti-thymocyte globulin induction, and tacrolimus and steroids were then administered for around three years. Points from the study as a whole: GvH clones turned up in recipient marrow; some had shown up first in ileum or blood. Subjects displaying graft-donor T cell macrochimerism possessed elevated graft-versus-host to host-versus-graft clonal ratios inside allografts.

The table came from immunoSEQ multiplex PCR; TCRdb's copy has only in-frame clones and leaves some out. This table holds about 100,000 clones, about 90% found once. After removal of 2 bases from V and 8 bases from J, the junction contained 5 bases not matched to a gene. The CDR3 has 14 amino acids. Germline-derived CDR1 and CDR2 are ENHRY and SYGVKD. The sequenced sample was unstimulated CD4+ T cells sorted from spleen or lymph node cells, obtained before transplant. This receptor was identified in a human donor who was the organ donor for an intestinal transplant. The gene calls are TRBV10-3 and TRBJ1-4; TRBD1 matches 7 bases. The CDR3, as DNA: TGTGCCATCAGTGAGATGGGGACAGCAGAAAAACTGTTTTTT. It translates to CAISEMGTAEKLFF.